The rows below give T cell receptor beta chains drawn from one sample of a study of blood T cells in healthy people across ages. Each CDR3 protein gets one entry after TCRdb re-called the 5' RACE reads with MiXCR. Found here are about 970,000 distinct CDR3 sequences, 51% of them singletons; the top ten hold about 22%. Sequenced material: blood. Every receptor here comes from a woman aged 60-70 years in good health. Both conserved end residues are trimmed from each CDR3. Fields, in order: J gene, V gene, CDR3 protein.

TRBJ1-2	TRBV27	ASSLKRAGEYYGYT
TRBJ2-7	TRBV18	ASSPGTARRGQY
TRBJ2-1	TRBV3-1	ASSLRVDEQF
TRBJ2-5	TRBV30	AWSSVQETQY
NA	TRBV20-1	SANGGFHEQY
TRBJ1-5	TRBV30	AWSAWEGARNQPQH
TRBJ2-7	TRBV5-1	ASSLEGQGAGYEQY
TRBJ2-7	TRBV27	ASSPPQYVGGFMYEQY
TRBJ2-1	TRBV11-2	TSSLDTGSSYNEQF
TRBJ2-7	TRBV10-3	AISGDRGPSYEQY
TRBJ2-7	TRBV28	ASGPLRPQWVFEQY
TRBJ1-2	TRBV29-1	SVYRGGDGYT
TRBJ2-7	TRBV20-1	SARVVRGQYYEQY
TRBJ2-5	TRBV24-1	ATSEGGERIQETQY
TRBJ1-2	TRBV27	ASSLMMFRYGYT
TRBJ2-3	TRBV7-2	ASSSYRTDAQY
TRBJ2-5	TRBV20-1	SATSGKGWETQY
NA	TRBV4-1	ASSQVLGADEQY
TRBJ2-3	TRBV3-1	ASSQHNLADTQY
TRBJ2-1	TRBV5-1	ASSLVAGDHNEQF
TRBJ2-1	TRBV6-5	ASTRARYNEQF
TRBJ1-2	TRBV2	ASSWDSSYGYT
TRBJ2-6	TRBV10-3	ATEGAGLHFSGANVLT
TRBJ2-3	TRBV15	ATSRSGEGTTDTQY
TRBJ2-3	TRBV12-3/TRBV12-4	ASSLADRAAGTQY
TRBJ2-5	TRBV2	ASLRDRAEETQY
TRBJ2-7	TRBV6-6	ASSPGLAGASYEQY
TRBJ1-1	TRBV7-2	ASSFDPGTEAF
TRBJ1-5	TRBV28	ASFSRMFQPQH
TRBJ1-4	TRBV5-6	ASYPSGTGAGGEKLF
NA	TRBV4-1	ASSQASQTREQY
TRBJ2-7	TRBV20-1	SARDSGAPTYEQY
TRBJ1-2	TRBV12-3/TRBV12-4	ASSLPQGAHYGYT
TRBJ2-7	TRBV3-1	ASSQDPVEQY
TRBJ2-1	TRBV4-3	ASSQGGTGVNNEQF
TRBJ2-2	TRBV27	ASSPLGADTGELF
TRBJ2-3	TRBV20-1	STGRLAVTGTQY
TRBJ2-1	TRBV6-2/TRBV6-3	AISRVSKNEQF
TRBJ2-3	TRBV7-2	ASSPRATPKSSDTQY
TRBJ2-3	TRBV3-1	ASSQEASQGTQY
TRBJ2-7	TRBV12-3/TRBV12-4	ASSFRELGLPAYEQY
TRBJ2-5	TRBV29-1	SVEEQGGRETQY
TRBJ2-2	TRBV27	ASSLVGQVGGELF
TRBJ2-7	TRBV27	ASSLRRQGLTYEQY
TRBJ1-1	TRBV6-6	ASSYSTGVGAF
TRBJ2-7	TRBV7-7	ASSHSASPYEQY
NA	TRBV7-2	TSSLNRAETQY
TRBJ2-5	TRBV5-6	ASSFSTSGSSNRY
TRBJ2-5	TRBV4-1	ASSQGVTLQETQY
TRBJ2-1	TRBV7-3	ASSSGTGYNEQF